The TCR beta chain under discussion was sequenced for a study of blood T cell repertoires in COVID-19 (dated by TCRdb to the early 2020s). With respect to the entire study: Samples from collaborators originated in the United States, Italy and Spain and spanned both the acute and convalescent phases of COVID-19. The prospective study material was composed of cDNA or gDNA derived from T cells, B-cell-depleted T cells, or PBMCs. Subjects who had been exposed to COVID-19, were actively infected with it, or had recovered from it provided the deeply sampled blood TCRbeta repertoires that made up the dataset. A freely available public database, intended as a resource for researchers studying the immune response to SARS-CoV-2, is where the repertoires were released. Samples were obtained from the ongoing ImmuneRACE study (first 160 participants) and from about 1,300 subjects provided by 6 global collaborators. Nearly every sample came with metadata listing a de-identified subject ID, COVID-19 status, age in years and sex. Where available, HLA class I and class II types were taken from metadata supplied by the sample provider and were not determined by assay-based typing.

General conclusions and limits of the study: The amount of clinical and demographic metadata varied by source and participant and was provided uncurated.

Note on this clone: Its antigen remains undetermined. No base qualities exist here, and no much larger clone lies one base off it.

In Seattle, one collaborating source enrolled patients while the infection was active and tracked those patients longitudinally over the course of disease. Whole blood was collected in K2EDTA tubes by collaborating institutions according to the institutions' own protocols. Collaborator samples were shipped for TCRbeta analysis as frozen whole blood, isolated PBMCs, or DNA extracted from either sample type. TCRbeta CDR3 regions were amplified from genomic DNA using the immunoSEQ Assay, a bias-controlled multiplex PCR. The study's processing was this. The number of nucleated cells in each sample was estimated by amplification of reference gene primers within the assay. To quantify the absolute abundance of each unique TCRbeta CDR3 rearrangement, sequence reads were collapsed and filtered. For each sample, productive Simpson clonality was calculated by taking the square root of Simpson's diversity index across productive rearrangements. Imported from immuneACCESS, the table was reduced by TCRdb to in-frame sequences with V and J called. These copies leave out some clones; in studies compared against another copy, an unresolved V gene accounts for under half, and the cause of the remainder is not known. V, J and clone size derive from that table, while D and trimming were established from the DNA sequence. The sample data list some 230,000 clones, and around 86% of these were observed just once. Roughly 10% of the sample belongs to the ten largest clones.

The clonotype originates from a woman aged 50 to 65 with COVID-19, enrolled during active disease. The sample taken for sequencing was peripheral blood.

CDR3 region: CASSSQGRGTEAFF. The bases read TGTGCCAGCAGCTCACAGGGTAGGGGCACTGAAGCTTTCTTT. Here the chain combines TRBV7-2 and TRBJ1-1; TRBD1 might be the D gene, on 6 matching bases. The trim is 4 bases for V and 4 bases for J, with a gap of 13 bases between the germline ends. Taken from cysteine to phenylalanine, the CDR3 has 14 residues. Only CDR3 DNA remains: 42 bases, in frame from the first base. For CDR1 and CDR2, the germline V gene lists SGHTA and FQGNSA.